The present T cell receptor (beta chain) was sequenced within a study of blood T cell repertoires in COVID-19. The overall study: The United States, Italy and Spain were the sources of the acute and convalescent COVID-19 samples.

Libraries were prepared by immunoSEQ multiplex PCR; TCRdb keeps only in-frame clonotypes and omits some of them. The table shows around 34,000 clones, with roughly 86% occurring only once. This CDR3 region has 16 residues. V lost 4 bases and J lost 5, with 21 bases in between. CDR1 and CDR2 (germline): SGDLS, YYNGEE. The chain combines TRBV9 with TRBJ1-2, with D possibly being TRBD1 (6 bases). This TCR derives from a man older than 75 with active or convalescent COVID-19. Specimen: peripheral blood. In DNA form, the CDR3 reads TGTGCCAGCAGCCTGAACCTCCGGGACAATGCGTATGGCTACACCTTC. It specifies CASSLNLRDNAYGYTF.